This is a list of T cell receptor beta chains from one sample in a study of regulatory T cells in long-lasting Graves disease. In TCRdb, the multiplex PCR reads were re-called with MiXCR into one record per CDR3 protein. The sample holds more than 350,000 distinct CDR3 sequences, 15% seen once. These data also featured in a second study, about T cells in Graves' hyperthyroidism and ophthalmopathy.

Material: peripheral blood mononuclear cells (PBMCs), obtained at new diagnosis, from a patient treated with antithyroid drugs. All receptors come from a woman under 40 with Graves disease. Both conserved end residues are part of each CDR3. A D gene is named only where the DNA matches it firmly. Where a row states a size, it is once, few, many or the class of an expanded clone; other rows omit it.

CDR3 DNA: TGTGCCAGTAGTATTGGAAGGACAGGGCGTAGGACTGAAGCTTTCTTT; CDR3 protein: CASSIGRTGRRTEAFF; clone size: many; V gene: TRBV19; D gene: TRBD1; J gene: TRBJ1-1
CDR3 DNA: TGCAGCGTTCGGCCAGGCCCTAATTCACCCCTCCACTTT; CDR3 protein: CSVRPGPNSPLHF; clone size: .; V gene: TRBV29-1; D gene: .; J gene: TRBJ1-6
CDR3 DNA: TGTGCCAGCAGCTTAACGGGGGGGACTAGCGGGCTCGGTGAGCAGTACTTC; CDR3 protein: CASSLTGGTSGLGEQYF; clone size: .; V gene: TRBV7-2; D gene: TRBD2; J gene: TRBJ2-7
CDR3 DNA: TGCAGCGTTGTAAGTTTGGACAGGGTTAATGAGCAGTTCTTC; CDR3 protein: CSVVSLDRVNEQFF; clone size: many; V gene: TRBV29-1; D gene: TRBD1; J gene: TRBJ2-1
CDR3 DNA: TGTGCCAGTAGTATTGGCGACTCCTACAATGAGCAGTTCTTC; CDR3 protein: CASSIGDSYNEQFF; clone size: few; V gene: TRBV19; D gene: .; J gene: TRBJ2-1
CDR3 DNA: TGTGCCAGCAGCCCAAGGACTAGCGGGAGCGCTGGGGCCAACGTCCTGACTTTC; CDR3 protein: CASSPRTSGSAGANVLTF; clone size: few; V gene: TRBV9; D gene: TRBD2; J gene: TRBJ2-6
CDR3 DNA: TGTGCCAGCAGTTTATCCATGCAATACTATGGCTACACCTTC; CDR3 protein: CASSLSMQYYGYTF; clone size: few; V gene: TRBV27; D gene: .; J gene: TRBJ1-2
CDR3 DNA: TGTGCCAGCAGCTCCCTCCCCGGGACTAGCGGGAGGAACCAAGAGACCCAGTACTTC; CDR3 protein: CASSSLPGTSGRNQETQYF; clone size: many; V gene: TRBV11-2; D gene: TRBD2; J gene: TRBJ2-5
CDR3 DNA: TGTGCCAGCAGCTTACGAAGGATTGAGACCCAGTACTTC; CDR3 protein: CASSLRRIETQYF; clone size: .; V gene: TRBV13; D gene: .; J gene: TRBJ2-5
CDR3 DNA: TGTGCCAGTAGTATATCCGGGACAGGGCGGAATGAGCAGTTCTTC; CDR3 protein: CASSISGTGRNEQFF; clone size: many; V gene: TRBV19; D gene: TRBD1; J gene: TRBJ2-1
CDR3 DNA: TGTGCCAGCAGTTTCACCTACCCCTTGGAGACCCAGTACTTC; CDR3 protein: CASSFTYPLETQYF; clone size: .; V gene: TRBV6-2/TRBV6-3; D gene: .; J gene: TRBJ2-5
CDR3 DNA: TGTGCCAGCAGTTTCAACTGGGGTCAGCCCCAGCATTTT; CDR3 protein: CASSFNWGQPQHF; clone size: many; V gene: TRBV12-3/TRBV12-4; D gene: .; J gene: TRBJ1-5
CDR3 DNA: TGCAGTGCTAGAAGTCTTTCTGGTAACGAGCAGTACTTC; CDR3 protein: CSARSLSGNEQYF; clone size: many; V gene: TRBV20-1; D gene: .; J gene: TRBJ2-7
CDR3 DNA: TGTGCCACCCGTTCAGCGGGTTTTTCCTACAATGAGCAGTTCTTC; CDR3 protein: CATRSAGFSYNEQFF; clone size: many; V gene: TRBV6-1; D gene: .; J gene: TRBJ2-1
CDR3 DNA: TGCAGTGCTAAGGACAGTCGGACTAGCGGGAGCTCCTACAATGAGCAGTTCTTC; CDR3 protein: CSAKDSRTSGSSYNEQFF; clone size: few; V gene: TRBV20-1; D gene: TRBD2; J gene: TRBJ2-1